This T cell receptor (beta chain) came from a study of OX40 agonist ivuxolimab in advanced cancers. Background on the study: An agonistic anti-OX40 (CD134) antibody, ivuxolimab, was used to treat the patients. Dose-escalation patients suffered from hepatocellular carcinoma, melanoma, renal cell or head and neck cancer.

The germline V gene has CDR1 MNHEY and CDR2 SVGAGI. With 6 bases clipped from V and 6 bases from J, the junction kept 5 bases outside the gene matches. The CDR3 covers 13 residues. Repertoires were generated with immunoSEQ multiplex PCR, while TCRdb's copy carries only in-frame clones and drops some. This sample has roughly 15,000 clones; roughly nine tenths occur once, and the top ten carry around 64%. The source was CD4+ or CD8+ T cells sorted from blood, collected in a trial of the OX40 agonist ivuxolimab. This clonotype originated in an adult with an advanced solid tumor such as melanoma, head and neck, liver or kidney cancer. The chain has TRBV6-5 and TRBJ1-2, with 9 positions matching TRBD1. The CDR3 reads CASSTTGGNGYTF. In DNA form, the CDR3 reads TGTGCCAGCAGCACAACAGGGGGCAATGGCTACACCTTC.